The entry below describes one TCR beta chain. Its antigen is unidentified. The V gene lost 1 base and the J gene lost 4 bases, with 13 bases spanning the gap. Germline-derived CDR1 and CDR2 are MDHEN and SYDVKM. The CDR3 spans 16 residues. The quantity of DNA used in unsorted PBMC replicate PCRs was about 0.3 ug, corresponding to tens of thousands of T cell genomes. The authors sequenced unsorted PBMC DNA on ten immunoSEQ deep assay plates. Repertoires were generated with immunoSEQ multiplex PCR, while TCRdb's copy carries only in-frame clones and drops some. Among about 510,000 clones, over 60% were seen once, and the ten largest hold roughly an eighth. The record originates from a study of shared clonotypes between healthy human individuals. The study's findings and limits: Represented genetic and exposure-history diversity was restricted by having few donors. An anticipated effect of sequencing depth on clonotype sharing among donors was recognized.

Sequencing was done on a sample of PBMCs. V and J are TRBV28 and TRBJ2-2; TRBD1 or TRBD2 may be the D gene (6 bases each). This TCR came from a middle-aged woman in good health. Some clones in this sample may be carry-over from other donors' samples. This CDR3 is CASSLYRGRGTGELFF. CDR3 sequence (DNA): TGTGCCAGCAGTTTATACCGGGGGCGGGGCACCGGGGAGCTGTTTTTT.